This entry is about one TCR beta chain. It lacks a known antigen. Per-base qualities were not stored, and no clone one base away is much larger. The immunoSEQ hsTCRbeta Kit was used to sequence TCR beta CDR3 regions from DNA. The authors' analysis ran thus. The ImmunoSEQ Analyzer was used to analyse the TCR sequencing data. T cell clonality was defined as 1 minus Pielou's evenness, calculated on productive rearrangements. T cell diversity was measured with the inverse Simpson index on productive templates. T cell density was TCR beta template counts normalized to usable DNA, estimated by amplifying and sequencing housekeeping genes. TCR metrics were compared across histologic stages using two-sided Kruskal-Wallis tests. TCRdb obtained this table from immuneACCESS and retained in-frame rearrangements with V and J assigned. These tables miss some clones; where compared with another copy, unresolved V genes account for less than half of the shortfall, and the remainder is unexplained. V and J calls and clone size are copied from that table; D and trimming were computed from the DNA. In this sample the table shows about 6,500 clones, around 85% of which occur a single time. Clones ranked in the top ten supply approximately 3.6% of the sample.

The data originate from a study of immune evolution from preneoplasia to lung adenocarcinoma (dated by TCRdb to the early 2020s). At the level of the whole study: HLA loss of heterozygosity was found in approximately 7% of AIS, around 14% of MIA and less than 35% of ADC lesions, and in no AAH lesions. The study used immune gene expression, TCR sequencing and multiplex immunofluorescence to profile the immune contexture of lung adenocarcinoma precursors and invasive adenocarcinoma. Resected precursor lesions (AAH, AIS, MIA) and invasive adenocarcinomas were compared with paired morphologically normal lung tissue. The sample size depended on which specimens were available, not on a prior power calculation. The immune data were combined with whole exome sequencing and methylation data from the same cohort of nodules. A total of about 53 patients with pulmonary nodules who underwent surgical resection were included in the overall cohort. TCR sequencing data came from approximately 49 patients. According to the study, roughly 100 samples were used for TCR sequencing. POLYSOLVER was used to infer class I HLA alleles from exome data, and LOHHLA was used to detect allele-specific HLA loss. Study-level results and caveats: KRAS-mutant nodules showed the highest T cell clonality compared with EGFR-mutant or double wild-type lesions. The findings were based on association rather than direct causation, and larger cohorts with long-term follow-up and longitudinal biopsies were deemed needed. Top T cell clone frequencies were highest in normal lung and appeared to decrease progressively from AAH through AIS, MIA and invasive adenocarcinoma. Because all patients were from Japan and China, applicability to Western populations was uncertain. The highest clonality was observed in normal lung, whereas higher T cell density and diversity but lower clonality appeared to be present in later-stage lesions.

At the junction V is shortened by 3 bases and J by 2 bases, with 7 bases in between. The CDR3 runs 13 residues from the cysteine to the phenylalanine. The entry retains the CDR3 DNA only, 39 bases that are in frame from base 1. Sequences MDHEN (CDR1) and SYDVKM (CDR2) are obtained from the germline V gene. The patients had resection in Japan or China between 2014 and 2017. Histologic diagnosis of each case was confirmed independently by two lung cancer pathologists on H&E slides. For nucleic acid extraction, premalignant or tumor cells were enriched by macro-dissection following pathologic assessment. DNA was isolated from FFPE tissue using the AllPrep DNA/RNA FFPE Kit.

Rearrangement joined TRBV28 to TRBJ1-2; a confident D gene designation cannot be given. The TCR was taken from a person aged 55 to 70 with lung adenocarcinoma. Sequencing was carried out using FFPE invasive lung adenocarcinoma tissue. The label giving this sample's cell subset or site can be read as: frankly invasive lung adenocarcinoma (ADC). The DNA sequence reads TGTGCCAGCAGTTTTAGGTCGAACTATGGCTACACCTTC. The translation is CASSFRSNYGYTF.